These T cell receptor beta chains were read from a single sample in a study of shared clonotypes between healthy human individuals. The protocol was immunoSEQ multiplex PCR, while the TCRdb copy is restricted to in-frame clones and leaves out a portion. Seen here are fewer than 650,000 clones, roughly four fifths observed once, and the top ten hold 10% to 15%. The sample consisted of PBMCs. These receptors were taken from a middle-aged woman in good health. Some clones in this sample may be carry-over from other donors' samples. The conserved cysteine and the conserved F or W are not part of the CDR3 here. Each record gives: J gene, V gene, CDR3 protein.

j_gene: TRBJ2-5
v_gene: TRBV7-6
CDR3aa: ASSLRTQETQY

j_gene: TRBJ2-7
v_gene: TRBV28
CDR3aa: ASRPLGIFEQY

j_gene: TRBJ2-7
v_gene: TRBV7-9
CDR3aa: ASSYGTNYEQY

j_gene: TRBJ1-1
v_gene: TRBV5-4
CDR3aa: ASSLATGTNTEAF

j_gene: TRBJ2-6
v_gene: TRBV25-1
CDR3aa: ASSDSVSGANVLT

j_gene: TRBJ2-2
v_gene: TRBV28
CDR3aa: AILGQADTGELF

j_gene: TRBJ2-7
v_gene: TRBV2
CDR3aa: ASSISGSYEQY

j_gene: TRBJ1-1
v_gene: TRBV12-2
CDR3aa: ASRSPSLAESPMNTEAF

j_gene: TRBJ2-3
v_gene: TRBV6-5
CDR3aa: ASSYEAGTGTDTQY

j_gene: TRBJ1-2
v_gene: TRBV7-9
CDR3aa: ASSLRDWGYT

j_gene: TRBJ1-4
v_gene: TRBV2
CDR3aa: ASSNEGQGGGLVKLF

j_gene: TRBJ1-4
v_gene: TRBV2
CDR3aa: ASSVENEKLF

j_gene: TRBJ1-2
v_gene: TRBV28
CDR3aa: ASSWRYGYT

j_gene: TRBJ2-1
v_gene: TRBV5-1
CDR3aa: ASSVGGLGNEQF

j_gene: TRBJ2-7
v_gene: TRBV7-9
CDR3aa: ASSVSYEQY

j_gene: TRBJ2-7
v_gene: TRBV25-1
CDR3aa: ASSELAGRAYEQY

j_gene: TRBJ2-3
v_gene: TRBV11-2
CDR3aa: ASSATGTTTDTQY

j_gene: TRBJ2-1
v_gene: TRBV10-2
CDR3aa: ASSPGSGTYNEQF

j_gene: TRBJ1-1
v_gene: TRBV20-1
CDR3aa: SAGGQVAF

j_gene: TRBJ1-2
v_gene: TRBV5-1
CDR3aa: ASSLEGHYGYT

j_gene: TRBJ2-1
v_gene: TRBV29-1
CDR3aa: SAQDSYNEQF

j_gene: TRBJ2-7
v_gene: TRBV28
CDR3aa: ASLPGTSNYEQY

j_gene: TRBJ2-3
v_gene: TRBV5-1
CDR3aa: ASSLGLAGLADTQY

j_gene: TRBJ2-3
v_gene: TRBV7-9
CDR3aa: ASTSGTDTQY

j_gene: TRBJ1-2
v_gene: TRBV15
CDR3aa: ATSRDLAAGLDGYT

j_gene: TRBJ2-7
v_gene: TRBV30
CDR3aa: AWGPTGGLYEQY

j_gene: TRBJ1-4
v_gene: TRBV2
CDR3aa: ATSRDRSNEKLF

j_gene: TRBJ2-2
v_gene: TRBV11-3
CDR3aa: ASSLGQGHTGELF

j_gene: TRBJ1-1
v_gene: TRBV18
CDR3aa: ASSHGQGDTEAF

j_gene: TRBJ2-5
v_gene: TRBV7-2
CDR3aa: ASSLQGYGTQY

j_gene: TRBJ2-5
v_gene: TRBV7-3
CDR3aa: ASSLGLAEQETQY

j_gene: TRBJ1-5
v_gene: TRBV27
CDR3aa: ASSLSGQGDNQPQH

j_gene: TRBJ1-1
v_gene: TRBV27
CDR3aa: ASSTRGWDTEAF

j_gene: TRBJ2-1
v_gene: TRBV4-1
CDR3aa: ASSQDLTSGRNEQF

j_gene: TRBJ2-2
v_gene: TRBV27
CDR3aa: ASSTTSGRALAGELF

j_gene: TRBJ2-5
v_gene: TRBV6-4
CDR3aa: ASRCSSGTSGREYQETQY

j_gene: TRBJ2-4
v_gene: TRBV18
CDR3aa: ASSPLLTASGSPLAKNIQY

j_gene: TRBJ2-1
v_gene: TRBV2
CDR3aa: ASKVYNEQF

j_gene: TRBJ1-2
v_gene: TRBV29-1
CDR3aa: STQGDGYGYT

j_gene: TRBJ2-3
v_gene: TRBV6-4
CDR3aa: ASSPGISTDTQY

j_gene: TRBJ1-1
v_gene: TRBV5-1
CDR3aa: ASSLRQGRTEAF

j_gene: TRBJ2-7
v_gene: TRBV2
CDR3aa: ASNGLRTGLEQY

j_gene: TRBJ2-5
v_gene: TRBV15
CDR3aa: ATSRDPQQQETQY

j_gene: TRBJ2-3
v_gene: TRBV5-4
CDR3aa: ASSFRRKPSTDTQY

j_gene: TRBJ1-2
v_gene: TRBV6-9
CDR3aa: ASTPARNNGYT

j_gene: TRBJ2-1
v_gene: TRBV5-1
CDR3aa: ASSLGSLLNEQF

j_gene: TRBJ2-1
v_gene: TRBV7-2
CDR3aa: ASSLYVLDNEQF

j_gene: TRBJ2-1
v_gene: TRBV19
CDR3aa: ASSIGVLVNNEQF

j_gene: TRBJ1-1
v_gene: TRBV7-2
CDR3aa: ASSVEASRNTEAF

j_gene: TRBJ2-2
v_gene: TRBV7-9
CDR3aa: ASSPRQGPGTGELF

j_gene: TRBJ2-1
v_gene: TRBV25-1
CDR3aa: ASSGSGTRRSEQF

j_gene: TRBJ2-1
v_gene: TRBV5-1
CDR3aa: ASSLVLGSYNEQF

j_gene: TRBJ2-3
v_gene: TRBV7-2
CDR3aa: ASSPPLAGRSTDTQY

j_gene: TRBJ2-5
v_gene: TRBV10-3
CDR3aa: AIGTGGAETQY